The present entry profiles one TCR beta chain with its context. Its antigen is unidentified. The trim removed 6 bases at V and 2 bases at J, leaving 5 bases unmatched. The CDR3 runs to 14 residues. Germline CDR1 LNHNV, CDR2 YYDKDF (reference sequence). The record originates from a study of beta chain features in type 1 diabetes. Study-wide findings and caveats: TCRB CDR3s from Type 1 diabetes patients were moderately but significantly shorter in all four CD4+ subsets. Fewer junction insertions and more nucleotide deletions appeared in type 1 diabetes patients. The naive, central memory and Treg TCRB repertoires showed an apparent similarity that was greater among patients than among healthy donors.

Reverse transcribing all isolated RNA meant expressed TCRB transcripts were sequenced. Method: immunoSEQ multiplex PCR; TCRdb's copy keeps in-frame clones and lacks some. Here the sample spans approximately 600,000 clones, approximately 13% being singletons. Every donor had blood drawn once into heparin, approximately 110 mL on average. Each of the CD4+ naive, central memory, regulatory and stem cell-like memory populations was sorted via CD45RO/CCR7/CD25/CD127/CD95/CD27. The chain uses TRBV15 and TRBJ1-2; TRBD1 matches at 8 bases. Sequences were obtained from naive CD4+ T cells from blood. The clonotype comes from a man under 40 with type 1 diabetes. CDR3 region: CATRTTGVNYGYTF. In DNA, the CDR3 is TGTGCCACCAGGACGACAGGGGTCAACTATGGCTACACCTTC.